The rows below give T cell receptor beta chains drawn from one sample of a study of blood T cell repertoires in COVID-19. Here immunoSEQ multiplex PCR was the method, and the copy in TCRdb shows in-frame clones only, minus some. This table has tens of thousands of clones, around 89% appearing once. The specimen sequenced was peripheral blood. Receptors originate from a woman aged 60-75 years with active COVID-19. Each CDR3 is given without its conserved first and last residue. A D gene is named only where the DNA matches it firmly.

J gene | D gene | V gene | CDR3 protein
TRBJ2-3 | TRBD1 | TRBV30 | AWSGTGGEDTQY
TRBJ2-7 | - | TRBV7-8 | ASSSAAWEQY
TRBJ2-7 | TRBD1 | TRBV5-6 | ASSFHVDRAKYEQY
TRBJ1-2 | TRBD1 | TRBV7-2 | ASSLTGGDYGYT
TRBJ2-3 | - | TRBV5-6 | ASSWGKGLNTDTQY
TRBJ1-5 | TRBD1 | TRBV19 | ASSGGTGSNQPQH
TRBJ2-7 | TRBD1 | TRBV2 | ASRSGQGVFEQY
TRBJ2-3 | TRBD2 | TRBV2 | ASDRGGRFYTDTQY
TRBJ1-5 | - | TRBV27 | ASNSGGNQPQH
TRBJ1-5 | - | TRBV5-8 | ASSLSRERQPQH
TRBJ2-1 | TRBD2 | TRBV5-5 | ASSPRLAGDLYNEQF
TRBJ2-5 | TRBD2 | TRBV7-3 | ASSIAGGLGETQY
TRBJ2-2 | - | TRBV9 | ASSAGLITGELF
TRBJ2-3 | - | TRBV6-5 | ASSYTLGSITDTQY
TRBJ2-7 | - | TRBV11-2 | ASSPGWGGLYEQY
TRBJ2-2 | - | TRBV5-1 | ASSLESGTGELF
TRBJ2-5 | TRBD2 | TRBV10-3 | AISGTSGGSETQY
TRBJ2-7 | TRBD2 | TRBV7-2 | ASLSSGGNEQY
TRBJ2-7 | TRBD2 | TRBV7-9 | ASSLAGGAYEQY
TRBJ2-2 | TRBD2 | TRBV18 | ASSRPGGQPRELF
TRBJ1-1 | - | TRBV2 | ASIRTVLDSEAF
TRBJ2-7 | TRBD2 | TRBV5-4 | ASSFRFGSGAYEQY
TRBJ1-4 | TRBD1 | TRBV5-5 | ASSLPRGHEKLF
TRBJ2-5 | TRBD2 | TRBV7-2 | ASSSESGGRNN
TRBJ1-2 | TRBD1 | TRBV27 | ASRPTGGEGYT
TRBJ2-7 | - | TRBV10-1 | ASTQSPTPYEQY
TRBJ1-5 | TRBD1 | TRBV18 | ASSPGQSNQPQH
TRBJ1-4 | - | TRBV29-1 | SAGLLNEKLF
TRBJ2-3 | TRBD2 | TRBV7-9 | ASSLGTSGGAESTDTQY
TRBJ1-6 | - | TRBV10-2 | ASSENSINSPLH
TRBJ1-1 | - | TRBV6-5 | ASSSRGADTEAF
TRBJ1-1 | - | TRBV6-2/TRBV6-3 | ASSYEGRTEAF
TRBJ2-1 | TRBD2 | TRBV11-2 | ASSSGSAGGSYNEQF
TRBJ1-2 | - | TRBV20-1 | SARVIYGYT
TRBJ1-6 | TRBD1 | TRBV15 | ATSKVRDRRVPPLH
TRBJ2-3 | TRBD1 | TRBV10-3 | AISGTGGTDTQY
TRBJ2-1 | - | TRBV2 | ASSEQGTLYNEQF
TRBJ1-2 | - | TRBV7-9 | ASSFGQGLNYGYT
TRBJ2-2 | TRBD1 | TRBV19 | ASSIEGRQGTGELF
TRBJ2-2 | TRBD2 | TRBV6-5 | AIETGLALTGELF
TRBJ1-1 | - | TRBV5-8 | ASSLEGFRTEAF
TRBJ1-5 | - | TRBV3-1/TRBV3-2 | ASSQVGRGQPQH
TRBJ1-6 | - | TRBV3-1/TRBV3-2 | ASSQEESSYNSPLH
TRBJ1-5 | TRBD1 | TRBV18 | ASSLDRNRPQH
TRBJ1-2 | - | TRBV2 | ASSEMQSHESYT
TRBJ1-2 | - | TRBV15 | ATSRASGAGSAGGYT
TRBJ2-7 | - | TRBV7-9 | ASSLAQGKAYEQY
TRBJ1-4 | - | TRBV21-1 | ASSKKGADEKLF
TRBJ2-3 | TRBD2 | TRBV9 | ARRRRGGAGGATDTQY